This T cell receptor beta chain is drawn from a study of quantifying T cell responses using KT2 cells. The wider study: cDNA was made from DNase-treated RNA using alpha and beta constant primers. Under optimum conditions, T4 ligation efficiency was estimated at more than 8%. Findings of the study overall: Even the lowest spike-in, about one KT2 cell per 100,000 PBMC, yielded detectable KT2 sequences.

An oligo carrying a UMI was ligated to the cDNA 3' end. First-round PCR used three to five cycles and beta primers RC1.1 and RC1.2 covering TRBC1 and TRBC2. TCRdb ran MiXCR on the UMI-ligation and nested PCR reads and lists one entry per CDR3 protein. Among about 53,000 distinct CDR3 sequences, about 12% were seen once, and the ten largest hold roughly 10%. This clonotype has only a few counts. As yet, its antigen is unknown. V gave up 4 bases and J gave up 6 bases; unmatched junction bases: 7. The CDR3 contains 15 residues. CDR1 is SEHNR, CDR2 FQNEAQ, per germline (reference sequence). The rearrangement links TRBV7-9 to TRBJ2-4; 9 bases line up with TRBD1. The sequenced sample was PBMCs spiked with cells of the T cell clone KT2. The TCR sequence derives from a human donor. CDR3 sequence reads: CASSSIGTGRNIQYF. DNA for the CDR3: TGTGCCAGCAGCTCGATTGGGACAGGGAGAAACATTCAGTACTTC.